This record concerns one T cell receptor beta chain sequence. The data are from a study of blood T cell repertoires in COVID-19. Study summary: Samples came from the United States, Italy and Spain, spanning acute and convalescent COVID-19. Sources were T cells, B-cell-depleted T cells, or PBMCs; the material itself was cDNA or gDNA.

CDR3 length equals 15 residues. V was clipped by 9 bases and J by 2 bases; unmatched bases: 12. Germline V gene lookup returns CDR1 LNHDA and CDR2 SQIVND (reference sequence). Original methodology: For nucleated cells, counts were estimated from reference gene primer amplification. Some clones are missing from TCRdb's copy, which holds only in-frame ones; the method was immunoSEQ multiplex PCR. Clonal size and the V and J genes are those of that table, whereas D and trimming came from the DNA. The table lists approximately 500,000 clones, over 75% of them singletons. The V and J genes are TRBV19 and TRBJ1-2, with 7 bases lining up with TRBD1. The sequenced sample was peripheral blood. The TCR originated in a human donor in a cohort sampled during active COVID-19. The CDR3 loop reads CASTPRQGMNYGYTF. The CDR3 coding sequence is TGTGCCAGCACACCGAGACAGGGTATGAACTATGGCTACACCTTC.